This TCR beta chain was recorded in a study of T cells after yellow fever vaccination. Details on this clonotype: The antigen is not known.

This CDR3 contains 18 residues. The V and J ends lost 4 bases and 8 bases, in that order; junction bases with no gene match: 17. Per germline, CDR1 LGHNA and CDR2 YSLEER. Study-level results: Compared with primary, the secondary response was weaker and peaked at day 5, not 15.

TCRdb used MiXCR to reprocess the 5' RACE reads, holding one entry per CDR3 protein. The sample lists about 340,000 distinct CDR3 sequences, 8.5% to 9% occurring once. This sample comprised PBMCs, obtained on the day of the first yellow fever vaccination. The genes are TRBV4-3 and TRBJ1-6; 7 nucleotides align to TRBD1. The clonotype was recovered from a man younger than 30 who received the YFV17D yellow fever vaccine. CDR3 DNA: TGCGCCAGCAGCCTACGGGCCGCGGTCCAGGGGGATGATTCACCCCTCCACTTT. Its translation: CASSLRAAVQGDDSPLHF.